This T cell receptor (beta chain) was sequenced in a study of beta chain features in type 1 diabetes (dated by TCRdb to 2016 to 2019). Notes on the research overall: No differences in mean age, gender distribution, total cell number or subset yield were found between patients and healthy donors. Across all samples, 107,917,701 sorted cells were examined, and cell number per subset correlated strongly with RNA yield. The study compared TCRB repertoires of sorted circulating CD4+ T cell subsets between recently diagnosed type 1 diabetes patients and matched healthy donors. Naive and central memory subsets were obtained from all 30 or so donors, but regulatory and stem cell-like memory subsets were isolated from only 8 patients and roughly eight healthy donors. The full study reports these points: Shorter templates might have been favored by PCR, but patient and control samples were amplified and corrected together, so both groups would have been affected equally by any skew. Because cDNA rather than genomic DNA was sequenced, highly expressing activated cells could have been over-represented, although no difference in activation and CD3 levels was found between groups. A moderate but significant shortening of TCRB CDR3 length was observed in type 1 diabetes patients in all four CD4+ subsets. Naive, central memory and regulatory TCRB repertoires appeared more similar among patients than among healthy donors. Fewer insertions and more nucleotide deletions at VDJ recombination sites were observed in patients with type 1 diabetes, implying thymic rearrangement abnormalities. Because the HLA sub-analyses included only small numbers of individuals, any influence of HLA type on TCRB rearrangement was left unresolved.

Each donor gave one peripheral blood draw, roughly 0.11 L on average, collected into heparinised tubes. A BD FACSAria II was used to sort naive, central memory, regulatory and stem cell-like memory CD4+ T cells with a panel that included CD45RO, CCR7, CD25, CD127, CD95 and CD27. Every sorted population had a purity above 98%. PBMCs were isolated immediately by Lymphoprep density gradient centrifugation and stained directly without culture. So that batch effects would be minimized, each experiment stained and sorted samples in pairs, pairing one healthy donor with one patient. The entire isolated RNA was reverse transcribed using the High Capacity cDNA Reverse Transcription Kit, and thus expressed TCRB transcripts were sequenced. Deep immunoSEQ sequencing was performed on naive, central memory and regulatory T cell samples, with an average of approximately 4 million total reads per sample. Sorted cells were lysed in RLT buffer, and RNA was extracted using DNase-treated RNeasy Micro or Mini kits according to cell number. To prevent cross-contamination, every cell subset was processed on its own, while patient and healthy donor samples were processed together. The immunoSEQ multiplex PCR was used to amplify TCRB sequences from cDNA, generating 87-bp fragments that spanned the CDR3 region. Sequencing of the amplicons was performed on the Illumina HiSeq platform. Turning to the authors' computational methods: Synthetic template baselines were used to correct PCR bias computationally, reads within Hamming distance 2 were collapsed together, and singletons that could not be merged were discarded. Reads were aligned against IMGT so that V, D and J genes, CDR3 length and insertions or deletions at six rearrangement sites could be assigned. Within each subset, clonotype counts were normalized to sorted cell number, after which true diversity and Gini coefficients were computed with the tcR R package. The overlap coefficient, calculated on TCRB nucleotide sequences, was used to quantify repertoire sharing. TCRdb obtained this table from immuneACCESS and retained in-frame rearrangements with V and J assigned. These tables miss some clones; where compared with another copy, unresolved V genes account for less than half of the shortfall, and the remainder is unexplained. The V and J calls and clone size come from that table; D and trimming were worked out from the DNA. The sample profile shows around 320,000 clones; 14% of them were found once. The top ten constitute over 5% of the sample.

A note on this clone: The antigen it binds to is not known. No base quality values were provided; no much bigger clone lies one nucleotide off.

CDR1 LNHDA and CDR2 SQIVND were looked up in the germline V gene (reference sequence). The germline ends are 6 bases apart after V is trimmed by 3 bases and J by 6 bases. The CDR3 starts with the cysteine, ends with the phenylalanine, and has 12 residues. CDR3 DNA is the only sequence kept; it has 36 bases, read in frame from the first base. The sequence was obtained from a man aged 30 to 39 in good health. The V gene is TRBV19 and the J gene is TRBJ1-5; a tentative D match to TRBD1 spans 5 bases. The sample comprised central memory CD4+ T cells from blood. The DNA is TGTGCCAGTAGTATGAGGGGTCAGCCCCAGCATTTT. This gives the protein CASSMRGQPQHF.